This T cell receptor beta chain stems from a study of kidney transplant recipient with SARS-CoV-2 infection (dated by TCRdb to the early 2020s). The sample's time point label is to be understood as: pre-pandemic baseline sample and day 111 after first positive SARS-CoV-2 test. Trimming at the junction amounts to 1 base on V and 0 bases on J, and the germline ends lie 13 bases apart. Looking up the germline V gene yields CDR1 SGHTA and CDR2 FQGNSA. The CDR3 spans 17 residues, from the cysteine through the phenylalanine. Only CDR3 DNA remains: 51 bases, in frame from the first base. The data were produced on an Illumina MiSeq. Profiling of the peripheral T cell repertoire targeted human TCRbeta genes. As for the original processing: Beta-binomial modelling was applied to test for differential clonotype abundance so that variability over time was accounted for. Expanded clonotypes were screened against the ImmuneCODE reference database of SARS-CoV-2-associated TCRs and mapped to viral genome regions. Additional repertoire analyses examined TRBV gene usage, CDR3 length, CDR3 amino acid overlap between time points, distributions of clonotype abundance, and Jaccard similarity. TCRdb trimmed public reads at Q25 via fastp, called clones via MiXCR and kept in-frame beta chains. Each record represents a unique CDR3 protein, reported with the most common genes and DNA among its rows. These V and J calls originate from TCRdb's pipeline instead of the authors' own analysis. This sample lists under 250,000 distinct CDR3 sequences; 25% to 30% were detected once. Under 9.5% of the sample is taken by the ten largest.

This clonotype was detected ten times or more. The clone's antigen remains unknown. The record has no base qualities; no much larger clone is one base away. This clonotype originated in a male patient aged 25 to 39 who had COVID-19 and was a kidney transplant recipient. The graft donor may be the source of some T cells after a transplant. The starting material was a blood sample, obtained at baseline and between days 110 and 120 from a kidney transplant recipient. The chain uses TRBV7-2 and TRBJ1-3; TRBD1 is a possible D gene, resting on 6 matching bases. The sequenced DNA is TGTGCCAGCAGCTTAGTGTTCGGGGGCAGCTCTGGAAACACCATATATTTT. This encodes CASSLVFGGSSGNTIYF.